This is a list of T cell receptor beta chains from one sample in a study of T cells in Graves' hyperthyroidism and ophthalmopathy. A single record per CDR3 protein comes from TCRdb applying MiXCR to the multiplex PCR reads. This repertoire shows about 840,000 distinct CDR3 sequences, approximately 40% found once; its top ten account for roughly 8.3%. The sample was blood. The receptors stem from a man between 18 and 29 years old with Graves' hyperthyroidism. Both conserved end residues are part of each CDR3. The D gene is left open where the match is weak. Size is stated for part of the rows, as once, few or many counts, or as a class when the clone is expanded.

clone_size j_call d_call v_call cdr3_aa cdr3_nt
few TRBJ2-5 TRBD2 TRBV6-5 CASSPRTSGGAETQYF TGTGCCAGCAGCCCAAGGACTAGCGGGGGGGCAGAGACCCAGTACTTC
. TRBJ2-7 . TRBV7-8 CASSLRDGIYEQYF TGTGCCAGCAGTTTACGGGACGGAATTTACGAGCAGTACTTC
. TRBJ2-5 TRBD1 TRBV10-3 CALQGVLETQYF TGTGCTCTTCAGGGGGTTCTAGAGACCCAGTACTTC
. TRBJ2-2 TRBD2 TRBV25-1 CANPTSGRSAGELFF TGTGCCAACCCGACTAGCGGGAGGTCGGCCGGGGAGCTGTTTTTT
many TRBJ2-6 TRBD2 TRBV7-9 CASSPAGPYSGANVLTF TGTGCCAGCAGCCCAGCGGGACCTTACTCTGGGGCCAACGTCCTGACTTTC
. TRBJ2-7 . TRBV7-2 CASSQEGSGPYEQYF TGTGCCAGCAGCCAGGAAGGGTCTGGGCCCTACGAGCAGTACTTC
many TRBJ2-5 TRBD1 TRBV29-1 CSVAIQGEETQYF TGCAGCGTCGCCATCCAGGGGGAAGAGACCCAGTACTTC
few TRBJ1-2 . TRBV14 CASSLHPSTGYTF TGTGCCAGCAGCCTACACCCCAGTACTGGCTACACCTTC
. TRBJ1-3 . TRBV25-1 CASRTGKVRSSGNTIYF TGTGCCAGCAGAACAGGGAAGGTACGATCATCTGGAAACACCATATATTTT
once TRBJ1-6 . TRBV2 CASSARGETNSPLHF TGTGCCAGCAGTGCGCGGGGGGAAACCAATTCACCCCTCCACTTT
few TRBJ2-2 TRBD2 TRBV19 CASTDAASGSRKVGELFF TGTGCCAGTACCGACGCGGCTAGCGGGAGCCGGAAGGTCGGGGAGCTGTTTTTT
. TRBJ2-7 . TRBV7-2 CASSSGVLQGEQYF TGTGCCAGCAGCTCAGGGGTCCTCCAAGGGGAGCAGTACTTC
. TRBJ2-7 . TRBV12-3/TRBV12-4 CASSIDRYYEQYF TGTGCCAGCAGTATTGACAGGTACTACGAGCAGTACTTC
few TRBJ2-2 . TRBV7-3 CASSVLQTGELFF TGTGCCAGCAGCGTTCTTCAGACCGGGGAGCTGTTTTTT
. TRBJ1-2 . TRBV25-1 CASSIWAGAVYGYTF TGTGCCAGCAGCATCTGGGCAGGGGCTGTTTACGGCTACACCTTC
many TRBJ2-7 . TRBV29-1 CSVVEGYEQYF TGCAGCGTTGTAGAAGGTTACGAGCAGTACTTC
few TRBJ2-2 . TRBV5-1 CASSPTATYTGELFF TGCGCCAGCAGTCCCACGGCCACATACACCGGGGAGCTGTTTTTT
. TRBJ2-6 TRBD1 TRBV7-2 CASSPQGVGANVLTF TGTGCCAGCAGCCCCCAGGGGGTTGGGGCCAACGTCCTGACTTTC
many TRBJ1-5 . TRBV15 CATSTLEPGAGNQPQHF TGTGCCACCAGCACCCTCGAACCGGGGGCGGGCAATCAGCCCCAGCATTTT
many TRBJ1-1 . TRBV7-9 CASTDWNTEAFF TGTGCCAGCACCGACTGGAACACTGAAGCTTTCTTT
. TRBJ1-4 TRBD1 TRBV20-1 CSAREQGGNEKLFF TGCAGTGCTAGGGAACAGGGGGGAAATGAAAAACTGTTTTTT
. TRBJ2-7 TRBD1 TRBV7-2 CASSQGPRGYEQYF TGTGCCAGCAGCCAGGGTCCCAGGGGGTACGAGCAGTACTTC
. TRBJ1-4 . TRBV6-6 CASSYSRLEKLFF TGTGCCAGCAGTTACTCAAGGCTGGAAAAACTGTTTTTT
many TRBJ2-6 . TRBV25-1 CASSADSGANVLTF TGTGCCAGCAGTGCGGACTCTGGGGCCAACGTCCTGACTTTC
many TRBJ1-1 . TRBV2 CASKSRGNTEAFF TGTGCCAGCAAGTCCCGGGGGAACACTGAAGCTTTCTTT
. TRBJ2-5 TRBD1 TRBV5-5 CASSFRQGEGQETQYF TGTGCCAGCAGCTTCCGACAGGGGGAGGGCCAAGAGACCCAGTACTTC
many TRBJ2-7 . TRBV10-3 CAISVRVEEQYF TGTGCCATCAGTGTGAGGGTGGAGGAGCAGTACTTC
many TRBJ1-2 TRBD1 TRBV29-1 CSVNPGTVGSGYTF TGCAGCGTGAACCCCGGGACAGTTGGATCTGGCTACACCTTC
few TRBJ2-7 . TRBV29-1 CSVEKDGPSYEQYF TGCAGCGTTGAAAAGGACGGGCCGTCCTACGAGCAGTACTTC
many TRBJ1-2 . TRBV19 CASSIDENAAGNYGYTF TGTGCCAGTAGTATAGATGAAAATGCGGCAGGGAACTATGGCTACACCTTC
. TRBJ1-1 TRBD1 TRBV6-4 CASSDSPDRDTEAFF TGTGCCAGCAGTGACTCACCGGACAGGGACACTGAAGCTTTCTTT
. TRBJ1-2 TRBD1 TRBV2 CASRGDRGVWYGYTF TGTGCCAGCAGGGGGGACAGGGGAGTTTGGTATGGCTACACCTTC
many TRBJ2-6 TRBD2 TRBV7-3 CASSEGLAGVGANVLTF TGTGCCAGCAGTGAGGGACTAGCGGGGGTCGGGGCCAACGTCCTGACTTTC
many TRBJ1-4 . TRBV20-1 CSAKGGRATNEKLFF TGCAGTGCTAAGGGGGGGCGCGCAACTAATGAAAAACTGTTTTTT
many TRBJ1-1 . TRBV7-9 CASSSGRGLTEAFF TGTGCCAGCAGCTCGGGACGGGGTTTGACTGAAGCTTTCTTT
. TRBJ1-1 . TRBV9 CASSQDWTANTEAFF TGTGCCAGCAGCCAAGATTGGACAGCGAACACTGAAGCTTTCTTT
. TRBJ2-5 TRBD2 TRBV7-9 CASSSLAGVSETQYF TGTGCCAGCAGTTCATTAGCGGGGGTTTCAGAGACCCAGTACTTC
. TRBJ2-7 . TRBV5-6 CASGTLYEQYF TGTGCCAGCGGGACACTCTACGAGCAGTACTTC
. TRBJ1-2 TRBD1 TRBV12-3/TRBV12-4 CASSDREVDGYTF TGTGCCAGCTCGGACAGGGAAGTCGATGGCTACACCTTC
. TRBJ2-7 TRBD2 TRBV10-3 CASSEATSGGYEQYF TGTGCCAGCAGTGAAGCGACTAGCGGGGGCTACGAGCAGTACTTC
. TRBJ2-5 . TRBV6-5 CASSYSARRGAWETQYF TGTGCCAGCAGTTACTCAGCCAGACGGGGAGCGTGGGAGACCCAGTACTTC
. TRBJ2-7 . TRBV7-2 CASSFRRGAQSYEQYF TGTGCCAGCAGTTTTAGACGGGGGGCCCAATCCTACGAGCAGTACTTC
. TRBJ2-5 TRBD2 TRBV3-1 CASKWLAEETQYF TGTGCCAGCAAGTGGCTAGCGGAAGAGACCCAGTACTTC
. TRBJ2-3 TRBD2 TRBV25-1 CASSESGTSLDTQYF TGTGCCAGCAGTGAATCAGGGACTAGCTTAGATACGCAGTATTTT
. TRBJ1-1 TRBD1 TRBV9 CASLGQGVTEAFF TGTGCCAGCCTCGGACAGGGAGTCACTGAAGCTTTCTTT
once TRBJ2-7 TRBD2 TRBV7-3 CVSSPSGGANEQYF TGTGTCAGCAGCCCCTCCGGGGGGGCAAACGAGCAGTACTTC
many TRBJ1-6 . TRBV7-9 CASSLRGPLHF TGTGCCAGCAGCTTACGGGGACCCCTCCACTTT
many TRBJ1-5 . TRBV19 CASIQGQSSNQPQHF TGTGCCAGTATTCAAGGACAGAGTAGCAATCAGCCCCAGCATTTT
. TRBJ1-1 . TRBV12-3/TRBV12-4 CASSYGGAAEAFF TGTGCCAGCAGTTATGGGGGCGCGGCTGAAGCTTTCTTT
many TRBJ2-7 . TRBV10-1 CASSESSTYEQYF TGCGCCAGCAGTGAGTCTAGCACCTACGAGCAGTACTTC